This T cell receptor (beta chain) was sequenced for a study of cytomegalovirus exposure and HLA in healthy donors. Germline CDR1 GTSNPN, CDR2 SVGIG (reference sequence). With 2 bases removed from V and 3 bases from J, the gap between germline ends came to 8 bases. This CDR3 region has 13 residues. With 60 Vbeta and 13 Jbeta primers, the PCR was carried out. Profiled with immunoSEQ multiplex PCR; TCRdb holds only in-frame clones, not every one. The repertoire holds about 120,000 clones, over 60% seen once, with 3.5% to 4.5% in the top ten. Study-wide results and caveats: A later look showed TCR association rates differing by HLA locus, highest for DRB1 and lowest for HLA-C. The study put under 200 TCR beta chains on its list as cytomegalovirus-associated. Within an earlier analysis, most TCR beta V segments proved productive either about 90% or about 30% of the time.

This clone was found once. The antigen remains undetermined. This TCR derives from a man aged 30-40 years in good health and CMV-seropositive. The chain joins TRBV30 to TRBJ1-3; D unresolved. Sequencing input: PBMCs. The CDR3 sequence: CAWSSGDGNTIYF. DNA of the CDR3: TGTGCCTGGAGTTCCGGGGATGGAAACACCATATATTTT.